This T cell receptor beta chain was observed in a study of cytomegalovirus exposure and HLA in healthy donors. Findings of the study overall: A later analysis found that most CMV-associated TCR beta chains appeared HLA-restricted. Serostatus for CMV was the only available immune exposure information.

Of note for this clone: No antigen is known for it.

A multiplex PCR was run with 60 Vbeta primers and 13 Jbeta primers. Sequenced by immunoSEQ multiplex PCR; TCRdb stores in-frame clones only, minus some. This sample has some 81,000 clones, with about three quarters found just once. This CDR3 region has 19 residues. The ends lost 1 base at V and 1 base at J; junction bases unmatched: 10. Looked up from germline, CDR1 is KGHSH and CDR2 is LQKENI. The sequenced sample was PBMCs. The sequence was obtained from a woman aged 35 to 49 in good health and CMV-seropositive. The chain has TRBV18 and TRBJ1-3, with 10 bases identical to TRBD1. CDR3 sequence (DNA): TGTGCCAGCTCACCACTGGAGACAGGGGGCTGGAGTTCTGGAAACACCATATATTTT. Protein product: CASSPLETGGWSSGNTIYF.